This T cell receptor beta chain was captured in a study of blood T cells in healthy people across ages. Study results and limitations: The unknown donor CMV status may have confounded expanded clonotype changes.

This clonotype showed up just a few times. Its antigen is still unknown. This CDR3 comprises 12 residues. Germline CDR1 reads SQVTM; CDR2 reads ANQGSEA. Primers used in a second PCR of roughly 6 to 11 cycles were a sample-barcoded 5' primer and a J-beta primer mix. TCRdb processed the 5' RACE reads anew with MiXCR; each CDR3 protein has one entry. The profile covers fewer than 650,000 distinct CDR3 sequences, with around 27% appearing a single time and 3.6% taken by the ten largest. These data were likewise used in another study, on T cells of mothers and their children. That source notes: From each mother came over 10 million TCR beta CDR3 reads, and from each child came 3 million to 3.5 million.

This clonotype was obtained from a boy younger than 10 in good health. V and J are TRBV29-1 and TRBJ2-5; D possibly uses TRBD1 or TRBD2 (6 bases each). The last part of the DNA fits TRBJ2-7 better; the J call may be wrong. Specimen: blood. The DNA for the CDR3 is TGCAGCGTGGACCTACAGGGAGGCGAGCAGTACTTC. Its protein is CSVDLQGGEQYF.